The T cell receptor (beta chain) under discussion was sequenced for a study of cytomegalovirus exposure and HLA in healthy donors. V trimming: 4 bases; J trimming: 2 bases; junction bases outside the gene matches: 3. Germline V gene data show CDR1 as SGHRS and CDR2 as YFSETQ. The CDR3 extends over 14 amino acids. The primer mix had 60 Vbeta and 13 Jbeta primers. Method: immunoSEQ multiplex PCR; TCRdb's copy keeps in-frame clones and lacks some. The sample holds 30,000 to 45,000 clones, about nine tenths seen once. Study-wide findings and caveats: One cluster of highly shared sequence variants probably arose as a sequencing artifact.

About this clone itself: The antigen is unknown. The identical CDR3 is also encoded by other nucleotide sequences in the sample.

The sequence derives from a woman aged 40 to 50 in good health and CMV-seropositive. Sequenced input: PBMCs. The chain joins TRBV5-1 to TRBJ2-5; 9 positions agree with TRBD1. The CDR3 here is CASSRGQGQETQYF. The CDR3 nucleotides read TGCGCCAGCAGCCGGGGACAGGGTCAAGAGACCCAGTACTTC.